Listed below are T cell receptor beta chains from one sample, sequenced in a study of cytomegalovirus exposure and HLA in healthy donors. This table comes from immunoSEQ multiplex PCR, and its TCRdb copy is limited to in-frame clones, with some not included. Here the sample spans approximately 160,000 clones, roughly three quarters being singletons. Sequencing used PBMCs. Receptor source: a man aged 18-30 years in good health and CMV-seropositive. Both conserved end residues are part of each CDR3. The D gene is left open where the match is weak. Size tells how often a clone was seen (once, few, many) or the class of an expanded clone, and some rows leave it out.

d_call j_call v_call clone_size cdr3_nt cdr3_aa
- TRBJ1-4 TRBV1 - TGCACCAGCAGCCCACCGGGACAGACTAATGCAACTAATGAAAAACTGTTTTTT CTSSPPGQTNATNEKLFF
TRBD1 TRBJ1-1 TRBV6-1 - TGTGCCAGCAGTGAAGCCCGGACAGGCTCCTTTCCGAACACTGAAGCTTTCTTT CASSEARTGSFPNTEAFF
TRBD2 TRBJ2-5 TRBV5-1 once TGCGCCAGCAGCCCATCGGGGCGGGAGACCGCCACCCAGTACTTC CASSPSGRETATQYF
- TRBJ1-4 TRBV6-5 - TGTGCCAGCAGTCTCCCGGGGGGGGAAAAACTGTTTTTT CASSLPGGEKLFF
- TRBJ1-1 TRBV5-6 many TGTGCCAGCAGCTTCCTAACCACGATGAACACTGAAGCTTTCTTT CASSFLTTMNTEAFF
TRBD2 TRBJ2-2 TRBV4-2 - TGTGCCAGCAGCCGAATAGCGGGAGAGAGCGCGAACACCGGGGAGCTGTTTTTT CASSRIAGESANTGELFF
TRBD2 TRBJ2-1 TRBV29-1 - TGCAGCGCCGAGATTCCAGGGGATAGCGGGAGTGGCCCCCTCTACAATGAGCAGTTCTTC CSAEIPGDSGSGPLYNEQFF
- TRBJ1-3 TRBV19 - TGTGCCAGTAGTATCGGGTCTGGAAACACCATATATTTT CASSIGSGNTIYF
- TRBJ1-2 TRBV11-2 - TGTGCCAGCAGCTTAACAGGGACCTATGGCTACACCTTC CASSLTGTYGYTF
- TRBJ1-4 TRBV6-1 - TGTGCCAGCAGTGAAGCCCTTGCTAGGCCACGAAGAGATGAAAAACTGTTTTTT CASSEALARPRRDEKLFF
TRBD1 TRBJ1-2 TRBV19 few TGTGCCAGTAGTATGTTAGACAGGGACAATGGCTACACCTTC CASSMLDRDNGYTF
- TRBJ1-1 TRBV2 few TGTGCCAGCAGTGTGGGCGAGAACACTGAAGCTTTCTTT CASSVGENTEAFF
- TRBJ1-3 TRBV6-1 many TGTGCCAGCAGTGAGGAGGTGGCGAGCTCTGGAAACACCATATATTTT CASSEEVASSGNTIYF
TRBD2 TRBJ2-2 TRBV5-1 - TGCGCCAGCAGCTCGGGGGGTTCTTACACCGGGGAGCTGTTTTTT CASSSGGSYTGELFF
- TRBJ1-6 TRBV27 - TGTGCCAGCAGTTCGGGATACCTCTCCCCCTCTAATTCACCCCTCCACTTT CASSSGYLSPSNSPLHF
- TRBJ2-3 TRBV12-1 - TGTGCCAGCAGCTTGGGACAGAGTTGCACAGATACGCAGTATTTT CASSLGQSCTDTQYF
TRBD1 TRBJ1-5 TRBV28 once TGTGCCAGCAAAATGGACAGGTATAGCAATCAGCCCCAGCATTTT CASKMDRYSNQPQHF
- TRBJ2-1 TRBV2 - TGTGTCAGCAGTGGTCCACGGAGGGCCGGGAATGAGCAGTTCTTC CVSSGPRRAGNEQFF
- TRBJ1-2 TRBV5-1 - TGCGCCAGCAGCCTCAATTCAGGGGCGTTCTATGGCTACACCTTC CASSLNSGAFYGYTF
- TRBJ2-3 TRBV29-1 - TGCAGCGGTGGGCACACAGATACGCAGTATTTT CSGGHTDTQYF
- TRBJ1-2 TRBV18 - TGTGCCAGCTCAGCCGCAGGACAGCTGTATGGCTACACCTTC CASSAAGQLYGYTF
- TRBJ1-5 TRBV7-2 - TGTGCCAGCGGGTTCACAGGGAGCAATCAGCCCCAGCATTTT CASGFTGSNQPQHF
- TRBJ2-1 TRBV7-9 - TGTGCCAGCAGCTTATATCTAGGCAATGAGCAGTTCTTC CASSLYLGNEQFF
TRBD1 TRBJ1-1 TRBV5-1 - TGCGCCAGCAGCTTGGGGGACAGGGGTCGGGGCACTGAAGCTTTCTTT CASSLGDRGRGTEAFF
TRBD1 TRBJ1-1 TRBV18 few TGTGCCAGCTCACCTAAGACAGGGGGCTGGAACACTGAAGCTTTCTTT CASSPKTGGWNTEAFF
TRBD1 TRBJ2-1 TRBV2 - TGTGCCAGCACCCCAAGGGACAGGTACAATGAGCAGTTCTTC CASTPRDRYNEQFF
- TRBJ1-1 TRBV7-3 - TGTGCCAGCCGACCGACAGGATTGAACACTGAAGCTTTCTTT CASRPTGLNTEAFF
- TRBJ1-5 TRBV30 - TGTGCCTGGAGTGTTGGGGCAGGGGTTCAGCCCCAGCATTTT CAWSVGAGVQPQHF
- TRBJ1-5 TRBV27 - TGTGCCAGCAGTTTATACCCCCTCCGCGGTCAGCCCCAGCATTTT CASSLYPLRGQPQHF
TRBD1 TRBJ1-5 TRBV7-8 - TGTGCCAGCAGCGTAGGGGACAGGGGGACTCAGCCCCAGCATTTT CASSVGDRGTQPQHF
- TRBJ1-2 TRBV2 few TGTGCCAGCAGTGAAGGCGGGGGGAGCTATGGCTACACCTTC CASSEGGGSYGYTF
- TRBJ2-3 TRBV30 - TGTGCCTGGAGTGCCCGAGATACGCAGTATTTT CAWSARDTQYF
- TRBJ1-2 TRBV28 - TGTGCCAGCAGTTCGTCCCCCCCCTACTACACCTTC CASSSSPPYYTF
- TRBJ1-3 TRBV30 - TGTGCCTGGAAGCGTGGCTCTGGAAACACCATATATTTT CAWKRGSGNTIYF
- TRBJ2-3 TRBV6-5 - TGTGCCAGCAGTCCCTACTTCAGCACAGATACGCAGTATTTT CASSPYFSTDTQYF
- TRBJ1-2 TRBV4-1 - TGCGCCAGCAGCTCTAGCGGGGGAGTAGATGGCTACACCTTC CASSSSGGVDGYTF
- TRBJ2-5 TRBV5-1 - TGCGCCAGCAGCTTCGACACCTTGAAAGAGACCCAGTACTTC CASSFDTLKETQYF
- TRBJ1-1 TRBV6-5 once TGTGCCAGCAGTCACAGGGAGGGGGCTGAAGCTTTCTTT CASSHREGAEAFF
- TRBJ1-4 TRBV19 once TGTGCCAGTAGTATAGGACAGAATAATGAAAAACTGTTTTTT CASSIGQNNEKLFF
TRBD1 TRBJ1-3 TRBV5-1 few TGCGCCAGCAGCCCCGGACAGGCCGGCTCTGGAAACACCATATATTTT CASSPGQAGSGNTIYF
- TRBJ1-1 TRBV7-9 - TGTGCCAGCAGCTTAGCACAGTCGAACACTGAAGCTTTCTTT CASSLAQSNTEAFF
- TRBJ1-6 TRBV7-2 - TGTGCCAGCAGCTTAGAACAGAGCTCCTATAATTCACCCCTCCACTTT CASSLEQSSYNSPLHF
- TRBJ1-2 TRBV27 few TGTGCCAGCAGTTTTTCAGGGGCCTATGGCTACACCTTC CASSFSGAYGYTF
- TRBJ2-1 TRBV7-8 - TGTGCCAGCAGCTTAGCTCTAAGTGAGCAGTTCTTC CASSLALSEQFF
- TRBJ1-2 TRBV5-1 - TGCGCCAGCAGCTTGGATGACAGCATGAGCTACACCTTC CASSLDDSMSYTF
- TRBJ1-1 TRBV30 - TGTGCCTGGAGTGTTGCGGGAAACACTGAAGCTTTCTTT CAWSVAGNTEAFF
TRBD2 TRBJ2-5 TRBV7-9 many TGTGCCAGCAGCTTAGAACTAGCGGCCGCAGAGACCCAGTACTTC CASSLELAAAETQYF
- TRBJ1-1 TRBV15 - TGTGCCACCAGCAGAGTAGGGGCAGGAGAAGCTTTCTTT CATSRVGAGEAFF
- TRBJ1-5 TRBV9 - TGTGCCAGCAGCGTAGAGCCCGGGGTCAATCAGCCCCAGCATTTT CASSVEPGVNQPQHF
TRBD2 TRBJ2-2 TRBV29-1 - TGCAGCGTTCCCCGGGGGGTTGGCGGGGAGCTGTTTTTT CSVPRGVGGELFF
TRBD1 TRBJ1-5 TRBV15 - TGTGCCACCAGCAGAGAGGGGACAGGTTCCAATCAGCCCCAGCATTTT CATSREGTGSNQPQHF
- TRBJ1-3 TRBV9 few TGTGCCAGCAGCGCCCCGGCTGGAAACACCATATATTTT CASSAPAGNTIYF
TRBD1 TRBJ1-2 TRBV5-1 few TGCGCCAGCAGCTTGTTGACCCAGGGGGCGGATGGCTACACCTTC CASSLLTQGADGYTF
- TRBJ1-2 TRBV7-9 - TGTGCCAGCAGCTTAGAAGGCGACAGGTTCAATGGCTACACCTTC CASSLEGDRFNGYTF
TRBD2 TRBJ2-5 TRBV19 - TGTGCCAGTAGTCCGGGACTAGCGGGGGTGGCCCAGTACTTC CASSPGLAGVAQYF
- TRBJ2-1 TRBV5-1 - TGCGCCAGTTTCGAGGATACTGCATACAATGAGCAGTTCTTC CASFEDTAYNEQFF
- TRBJ2-1 TRBV30 few TGTGCCTGGAGCCCTAACCCCGGGGGGCGGGAGTTCTTC CAWSPNPGGREFF